This TCR beta chain was captured by sequencing in a study of regulatory T cells in long-lasting Graves disease (dated by TCRdb to the early 2020s). Regarding the research as a whole: In the newly diagnosed Graves' disease group, patients had been taking antithyroid drugs for less than 3 months. TCR sequencing covered around 13 persistent and approximately 20 newly diagnosed Graves' disease patients, 33 samples in total. The study took place in China and was registered as a clinical trial. Persistent Graves' disease patients were compared with newly diagnosed Graves' disease patients by peripheral blood TCR sequencing and RNA sequencing.

General findings and caveats noted by the study authors: Peripheral blood alone was examined, since thyroid tissue, which constituted the primary lesion, could not be accessed. As a limitation, the authors acknowledged that the small sample size may reduce accuracy. Compared with newly diagnosed patients, persistent Graves' disease patients had lower TCR Shannon entropy and fewer highly expanded clones, which suggests clonal expansion. More public clonotypes were shared among persistent patients (around 2,600) than among newly diagnosed patients (966). Preferential use of TRBV28, TRBJ1-2 and TRBJ2-5 was observed in persistent disease, whereas TRBV20-1 and TRBJ2-1 were favored in newly diagnosed disease. Only the TCR beta chain was sequenced and analyzed.

This clonotype was counted at least ten times. The antigen it recognizes is unknown. Base quality data are lacking; no much larger clone is found one base away. From a lookup of the germline V gene, CDR1 and CDR2 are SNHLY and FYNNEI. Its CDR3 holds 14 amino acids, cysteine through phenylalanine. Only the CDR3 portion is preserved as DNA: 42 bases, with reading frame beginning at the first base. The junction shows trimming of 1 base on V and 9 bases on J, plus 15 bases between the germline ends. The method was multiplex PCR. Reads for this sample came from an Illumina HiSeq 4000. To build TCR beta libraries, CDR3 regions were amplified by Arm-PCR using iRepertoire HTBI primers. PCR products were gel purified before sequencing. Per the source publication's procedure: Gene usage analysis of CDR3 amino acid clonotypes relied on the 60 or so TRBV and 12 to 15 TRBJ segments identified across samples. Filtered high-quality paired reads were merged into contigs using COPE and FqMerger. Contigs were aligned with BLAST to IMGT TRBV, TRBD and TRBJ reference genes, and CDR3 was defined per IMGT. Clonotypes above 0.1% frequency were classified as highly expanded clones. Shannon entropy served as the measure of repertoire diversity, while the Gini coefficient captured V-J evenness. Clonotypes shared by more than one individual were considered public. TCRdb reworked the public reads: Q25 trimming with fastp, MiXCR clone assembly, productive beta chains retained. Records with the same CDR3 protein are collapsed into one entry carrying the most frequent genes and DNA. The V and J calls come from TCRdb's annotation, not from the publication. The sample profile shows 350,000 to 450,000 distinct CDR3 sequences; around 14% of them were found once. The ten top clones hold about a sixth of the sample.

The sample's time point, from its label and the paper: newly diagnosed GD, antithyroid drugs for less than 3 months. For both TCR sequencing and RNA sequencing, RNA was extracted from PBMCs in TRIzol. Graves' disease was diagnosed according to American Thyroid Association guidelines. Patients were recruited from an endocrinology department in Xi'an, China. Each patient gave approximately 10 milliliters of peripheral blood, collected in an EDTA anticoagulant tube. Ficoll Paque Plus density gradient separation was used to isolate PBMCs, and no additional T cell sorting was done. An Agilent 2100 Bioanalyzer and agarose gel were used to check RNA quality, and a NanoDrop 2000 was used to measure RNA concentration. This same sample was also part of a study on T cells in Graves' hyperthyroidism and ophthalmopathy. Reported in the second study: Stable Graves' hyperthyroidism was defined as no progression to ophthalmopathy during 18 months of follow-up. The hyperthyroidism patients were between 18 and 65 years old and newly diagnosed, with a disease duration of less than 2 months. Exclusion was applied to patients with uncontrolled infections, other autoimmune diseases, pregnancy or lactation. Diagnoses relied on clinical symptoms, serum thyroxine and TRAb, thyroid ultrasound and orbital computed tomography. The first round of RT-PCR for the TCR CDR3 was performed with the HTBI primer set and the Qiagen OneStep RT-PCR kit. Most expanded thyroid clonotypes (frequency above 0.001) were also detected in blood, suggesting blood repertoires may reflect thyroid immune responses. A model built on a 13 V-J signature distinguished ophthalmopathy from stable hyperthyroidism, reaching about 88% sensitivity and about 81% specificity in cross-validation and 80%/75% in testing. In validation, the model predicted progression to ophthalmopathy a median of about 6 months before onset, with over 55% sensitivity and roughly 77% specificity. To identify TCR V-J signatures that set the groups apart, the researchers used a discovery cohort of 100 patients, made up of roughly 45 with Graves' ophthalmopathy and 57 with stable Graves' hyperthyroidism. An independent validation cohort of around 19 hyperthyroidism patients and about 16 patients who later progressed to ophthalmopathy tested prospective prediction of ophthalmopathy. For training and testing, the roughly 93 patients in the discovery cohort were randomly divided in a 7:3 ratio. In addition, the study compared T-cell repertoires in thyroid tissue and in blood from over 5 Graves' hyperthyroidism patients. Once sampling was done, hyperthyroidism patients were given methimazole at a starting dose of 30 mg daily, whereas ophthalmopathy patients were given high-dose intravenous methylprednisolone. The libraries were constructed in a second round of multiplex PCR and then size-selected and purified. The libraries were sequenced on an Illumina HiSeq2000 using paired-end 100 bp reads. SOAPnuke was used to process the raw data, removing reads that contained adapters or uncalled bases, had a mean Phred below 15, or lacked an exact match to the constant primer or identifier. High-quality paired reads were merged with COPE v1.2.5, and unique nucleotide sequences were defined as clonotypes. MiTCR v1.1 was used to align clonotypes to the IMGT TRBV, TRBD and TRBJ reference segments. Analysis was restricted to V-J combinations with a frequency above 0.0001, which covered 99% to 99.2% of repertoires. The TCS score was defined as the ratio of F50 (clonal expansion) to E x V (chaos), calculated using BLOSUM62-based TCRdist between CDR3 peptides within each V-J. Welch's t-statistics and random forest reduced 500 to 650 V-J features to 13, which were used in a naive Bayes classifier (R e1071). Sample size was not statistically predetermined, and blinding of investigators to group allocation was not performed. TCR Vbeta CDR3 sequencing of some 140 peripheral blood samples (roughly 43 ophthalmopathy, about 74 hyperthyroidism and around 17 progressor patients) is reported in the paper.

The chain is made from TRBV2 and TRBJ1-1; TRBD1 is perhaps the D gene, given 5 matching bases. The source was peripheral blood mononuclear cells (PBMCs), collected at new diagnosis, from a patient treated with antithyroid drugs. This TCR derives from a woman aged 25-40 years with Graves disease. Donor details come from another sample of the same person, matched by shared clones. The CDR3 sequence is CASSEGQGDRQAFF. The DNA sequence is given as TGTGCCAGCAGTGAAGGGCAGGGCGATCGTCAAGCTTTCTTT.